This T cell receptor beta chain was recovered during a study of blood T cell repertoires in COVID-19. Study information: The study drew acute and convalescent COVID-19 samples from the United States, Italy and Spain. Sample material is recorded as cDNA or gDNA derived from T cells, B-cell-depleted T cells, or PBMCs.

The authors' processing: From reference gene primer amplification, estimates of nucleated cell counts were derived. Method: immunoSEQ multiplex PCR; TCRdb's copy keeps in-frame clones and lacks some. That table gives V, J and clone size, and the DNA gave D and trimming. The repertoire holds about 200,000 clones, with 80% to 90% as singletons. This clone came up a few times. The germline V gene has CDR1 MNHEY and CDR2 SVGAGI. The CDR3 sequence is 14 residues long. V was trimmed by 8 bases and J by 4 bases, leaving 17 bases between them. This TCR was sampled from a woman aged 80 or older with acute or convalescent COVID-19. Sequenced input: peripheral blood. The chain recombines TRBV6-5 with TRBJ1-1; tentatively, D is TRBD1 (6 bases). The CDR3 loop reads CASRKNRVVTEAFF. CDR3 nucleotide sequence: TGTGCCAGCCGGAAGAACAGGGTGGTCACTGAAGCTTTCTTT.